Below are 30 T cell receptor beta chains sequenced from a single sample in a study of cytomegalovirus exposure and HLA in healthy donors. 60 Vbeta and 13 Jbeta primers were used in PCR. Libraries were prepared by immunoSEQ multiplex PCR; TCRdb keeps only in-frame clonotypes and omits some of them. Of 60,000 to 80,000 clones in the sample, 60% to 65% were seen once. Sequencing input: PBMCs. The origin of the receptors is a man between 25 and 39 years old in good health and CMV-seronegative.

The chain has TRBV5-1 and TRBJ2-7; TRBD1 might be the D (7 bases). This CDR3 contains 14 residues. Trimming took off 3 bases at V and 3 bases at J, with 13 bases between the two ends. Germline V CDR1 and CDR2: SGHRS, YFSETQ. In DNA form, the CDR3 reads TGCGCCAGCAGCTATCGACAGGGAGGCTACGAGCAGTACTTC. Protein sequence: CASSYRQGGYEQYF.

As concerns this clone: Its ends do not fully match the called genes, so a read error is possible. V usage is TRBV5-1 and J usage is TRBJ2-5, with a possible D match to TRBD2 (7 bases). Germline V gene sequence: CDR1 SGHRS, CDR2 YFSETQ. CDR3 length: 15 residues. The CDR3 sequence: CASRLGRGPQETQYF. The CDR3 DNA sequence: TGCGCCAGCAGGTTGGGGCGGGGGCCACAAGAGACCCAGTACTTC.

The chain joins TRBV19 to TRBJ2-2, with 8 bases identical to TRBD2. Germline values: CDR1 LNHDA, CDR2 SQIVND (reference sequence). The CDR3 sequence is 12 residues long. The CDR3 loop reads CASGGATGELFF. The CDR3 nucleotides are TGTGCTTCCGGGGGGGCCACCGGGGAGCTGTTTTTT.

The chain links TRBV5-4 to TRBJ1-6; 8 bases are a match to TRBD1. The germline gives CDR1 SGHNT, CDR2 YYREEE (reference sequence). This CDR3 is built from 18 residues. V gave up 7 bases and J gave up 0 bases; unmatched junction bases: 12. CDR3 residues: CASSGQGGSSSYNSPLHF. The CDR3, as DNA: TGTGCCAGCTCAGGACAGGGAGGAAGTAGCTCCTATAATTCACCCCTCCACTTT.

This clone occurred a few times. The gene calls are TRBV19 and TRBJ1-2; no reliable D call. In germline, CDR1 is LNHDA, CDR2 SQIVND (reference sequence). The CDR3 extends over 12 amino acids. The V end was cut by 4 bases, the J end by 9 bases, with 12 bases between. The DNA of the CDR3 is TGTGCCAGTAGTACCGACCGAGACAGCTACACCTTC. It is translated as CASSTDRDSYTF.

This clone was detected a few times. The chain links TRBV5-1 to TRBJ1-2, with 9 bases that match TRBD1. CDR3 size: 14 residues. CDR1 is SGHRS and CDR2 is YFSETQ in the germline V gene. The V and J ends lost 2 bases and 3 bases, in that order; junction bases with no gene match: 2. Here the CDR3 DNA reads TGCGCCAGCAGCTTTACAGGGGGCGACTATGGCTACACCTTC. It yields the protein CASSFTGGDYGYTF. Based on the CDR3 plus reference TRBV5-1 and TRBJ1-2, the full variable domain is KAGVTQTPRYLIKTRGQQVTLSCSPISGHRSVSWYQQTPGQGLQFLFEYFSETQRNKGNFPGRFSGRQFSNSRSEMNVSTLELGDSALYLCASSFTGGDYGYTFGSGTRLTVV.

The chain couples TRBV20-1 to TRBJ1-2; no reliable D call. The CDR3 spans 11 residues. From germline, CDR1 is DFQATT and CDR2 SNEGSKA (reference sequence). V gave up 2 bases and J gave up 4 bases, with 5 bases separating them. CDR3 bases: TGCAGTGCTAGACTCGGCTATGGCTACACCTTC. Encoded protein: CSARLGYGYTF.

This sequence joins TRBV25-1 and TRBJ2-5; D not certain. The CDR3 consists of 14 residues. The V and J ends lost 3 bases and 8 bases respectively, with 16 bases between them. The germline CDR1 and CDR2 sequences are MGHDK and SYGVNS. CDR3 bases: TGTGCCAGCAGTGAGGCCCTAGGTGCGGTAACCCAGTACTTC. This translates into CASSEALGAVTQYF.

A few counts support this clone. V usage is TRBV16 and J usage is TRBJ2-2, with D perhaps TRBD2 (7 bases). V gave up 2 bases and J gave up 0 bases, with 16 bases separating them. Germline V lookup: CDR1 KGHSY, CDR2 FQNENV. This CDR3 contains 18 residues. The CDR3 region is CASSQTLGGASNTGELFF. CDR3 in DNA: TGTGCCAGCAGCCAAACGCTGGGGGGGGCGTCGAACACCGGGGAGCTGTTTTTT. Variable domain in full (rest from reference TRBV16 and TRBJ2-2): GEEVAQTPKHLVRGEGQKAKLYCAPIKGHSYVFWYQQVLKNEFKFLISFQNENVFDETGMPKERFSAKCLPNSPCSLEIQATKLEDSAVYFCASSQTLGGASNTGELFFGEGSRLTVL.

The gene calls are TRBV4-2 and TRBJ2-5, with 12 bases lining up with TRBD2. This CDR3 spans 15 amino acids. The junction had 3 bases not matched to a gene; V was cut back by 1 base and J by 6 bases. Germline V gives CDR1 LGHNA, CDR2 YNFKEQ. CDR3 protein: CASSQALAGGKTQYF. The DNA of the CDR3 is TGTGCCAGCAGCCAAGCGCTAGCGGGAGGGAAGACCCAGTACTTC.

This chain joins TRBV7-6 and TRBJ1-4; 7 nucleotides align to TRBD1. With V trimmed by 0 bases and J by 6 bases, 13 bases remained unmatched. CDR3 length equals 18 residues. From germline, CDR1 is SGHVS and CDR2 FNYEAQ. This chain's CDR3 is CASSLAGQWGAVDEKLFF. The CDR3 DNA reads TGTGCCAGCAGCTTAGCGGGACAGTGGGGGGCAGTGGATGAAAAACTGTTTTTT.

The V and J genes are TRBV6-1 and TRBJ2-2, with 7 nucleotides matching TRBD1. Germline values: CDR1 MNHNS, CDR2 SASEGT. CDR3 length: 15 amino acids. Trimming took 4 bases from V and 5 from J; bases not matched to a gene: 7. This CDR3 is CASSADRRATGELFF. DNA for the CDR3: TGTGCCAGCAGTGCGGACAGGCGGGCGACCGGGGAGCTGTTTTTT.

This chain joins TRBV6-1 and TRBJ2-7, with TRBD2 identical over 10 bases. In germline, CDR1 is MNHNS, CDR2 SASEGT. J gave up 7 bases and V 1 base, and 7 bases lay outside the gene matches. There are 15 residues in the CDR3. The CDR3 bases are TGTGCCAGCAGTGAAGAAGCGGGGGGGCCGAGGGAGCAGTACTTC. Translated: CASSEEAGGPREQYF.

This clone was counted between two and nine times. This sequence joins TRBV20-1 and TRBJ1-1; perhaps TRBD1 as D (5 bases). Germline-derived CDR1 and CDR2 are DFQATT and SNEGSKA (reference sequence). Trimming left V 4 bases short and J 8 bases short, with 8 bases between. The CDR3 runs 10 residues. The CDR3 region is CSAITGEAFF. CDR3 sequence (DNA): TGCAGTGCTATTACAGGAGAAGCTTTCTTT.

A few counts support this clone. The chain uses TRBV7-2 and TRBJ2-6; TRBD1 is a possible D gene (6 bases). Germline CDR1 reads SGHTA; CDR2 reads FQGNSA. Trimming removed 3 bases from V and 0 bases from J, with 12 bases in between. CDR3 length: 17 residues. The CDR3 loop reads CASSLGASNSGANVLTF. The CDR3 bases are TGTGCCAGCAGCTTGGGGGCTTCTAACTCTGGGGCCAACGTCCTGACTTTC.

The count of this clone is one. This chain connects TRBV29-1 to TRBJ1-3; 10 bases align to TRBD1. V was pared by 0 bases and J by 5 bases, with 4 bases of the junction left unmatched. Germline CDR1 is SQVTM and CDR2 is ANQGSEA. There are 15 residues in the CDR3. This chain's CDR3 is CSVEDLDRGRNTIYF. CDR3 DNA sequence: TGCAGCGTTGAAGATTTGGACAGGGGGAGAAACACCATATATTTT. The full variable domain, completed using reference TRBV29-1 and TRBJ1-3, is SAVISQKPSRDICQRGTSLTIQCQVDSQVTMMFWYRQQPGQSLTLIATANQGSEATYESGFVIDKFPISRPNLTFSTLTVSNMSPEDSSIYLCSVEDLDRGRNTIYFGEGSWLTVV.

This clone was found a few times. This chain links TRBV7-2 with TRBJ1-6; 7 bases match TRBD1. Germline assignment: CDR1 SGHTA and CDR2 FQGNSA. CDR3 length: 15 amino acids. Trimming cost V 2 bases and J 8 bases; bases outside gene matches: 6. The CDR3 DNA reads TGTGCCAGCAGCTTAAGGCAGGGGGTTGATTCACCCCTCCACTTT. Residues: CASSLRQGVDSPLHF. The full variable domain, rest sourced from reference TRBV7-2 and TRBJ1-6, is GAGVSQSPSNKVTEKGKDVELRCDPISGHTALYWYRQSLGQGLEFLIYFQGNSAPDKSGLPSDRFSAERTGGSVSTLTIQRTQQEDSAVYLCASSLRQGVDSPLHFGNGTRLTVT.

V usage is TRBV10-3 and J usage is TRBJ2-7; TRBD1 aligns across 9 bases. V was pared by 3 bases and J by 4 bases, with 7 bases of the junction left unmatched. There are 15 residues in the CDR3. The V gene's germline CDR1 is ENHRY and CDR2 SYGVKD. CDR3 in DNA: TGTGCCATCAGTGACTGGGACAGGGTTGGTTACGAGCAGTACTTC. This codes for CAISDWDRVGYEQYF.

The CDR3 DNA sequence: TGTGCCAGCTCACCCGGGGGAGAGGAGGATTCCCAGCATTTT. Its translation: CASSPGGEEDSQHF. V gene TRBV18 combines with J gene TRBJ1-5, with a tentative D call TRBD1 (5 bases). V was cut by 3 bases and J by 11 bases, with 17 bases left in between. Germline values: CDR1 KGHSH, CDR2 LQKENI. This CDR3 is 14 amino acids long.

The V call is TRBV2, the J call TRBJ2-7, with D possibly matching TRBD2 (6 bases). Trimming took off 1 base at V and 4 bases at J, with 17 bases between the two ends. Germline V gives CDR1 SNHLY, CDR2 FYNNEI. The CDR3 consists of 16 residues. The CDR3 sequence is CASSEGAGNLAYEQYF. The DNA of the CDR3 is TGTGCCAGCAGTGAAGGGGCGGGGAATCTGGCGTACGAGCAGTACTTC.

The chain has TRBV10-3 and TRBJ1-1, with TRBD1 matching 11 bases. Germline trimming cut 6 bases from V and 5 bases from J; bases unmatched to any gene: 2. Germline values: CDR1 ENHRY, CDR2 SYGVKD. The CDR3 loop spans 13 amino acids. CDR3 in DNA: TGTGCCATCAGGGGACAGGGGGGGACTGAAGCTTTCTTT. It encodes CAIRGQGGTEAFF.

The rearrangement uses TRBV5-1 and TRBJ1-1; 8 nucleotides line up with TRBD1. V lost 4 bases to trimming and J lost 4 bases; unmatched junction nucleotides: 6. The CDR3 spans 14 residues. Germline V gene sequence: CDR1 SGHRS, CDR2 YFSETQ. The CDR3 loop is CASSNDRGITEAFF. CDR3 in DNA: TGCGCCAGCAGCAACGACAGGGGAATCACTGAAGCTTTCTTT. Complete variable domain (other parts from reference TRBV5-1 and TRBJ1-1): KAGVTQTPRYLIKTRGQQVTLSCSPISGHRSVSWYQQTPGQGLQFLFEYFSETQRNKGNFPGRFSGRQFSNSRSEMNVSTLELGDSALYLCASSNDRGITEAFFGQGTRLTVV.

The chain links TRBV19 to TRBJ2-7, with D perhaps matching TRBD2 (5 bases). Germline V gives CDR1 LNHDA, CDR2 SQIVND (reference sequence). V was cut by 3 bases and J by 1 base, with 13 bases left in between. This CDR3 has 15 amino acids. CDR3: CASSIAHGESYEQYF. The CDR3 bases are TGTGCCAGTAGTATCGCTCACGGGGAGTCCTACGAGCAGTACTTC.

The rearrangement links TRBV18 to TRBJ1-1, with D possibly matching TRBD1 (6 bases). Trimming removed 3 bases at V and 2 bases at J, with 16 bases between. The CDR3 contains 16 residues. The germline gives CDR1 KGHSH, CDR2 LQKENI. The CDR3 DNA reads as TGTGCCAGCTCACCGGAACCTGGACAGTCAAACACTGAAGCTTTCTTT. It translates to CASSPEPGQSNTEAFF.

J is TRBJ2-1 and V is TRBV7-6; 9 bases line up with TRBD2. V lost 5 bases to trimming and J lost 4 bases; unmatched junction nucleotides: 9. Germline-derived CDR1 and CDR2 are SGHVS and FNYEAQ. This CDR3 has 16 residues. Here the CDR3 reads CASSTLAGEGYNEQFF. Written as DNA, the CDR3 is TGTGCCAGCAGCACCTTAGCGGGGGAAGGGTACAATGAGCAGTTCTTC.

The chain is built from TRBV5-6 and TRBJ1-1, with a weak D call TRBD1 (6 bases). The CDR3 consists of 13 residues. V lost 0 bases, J lost 7 bases, and 10 bases lay in between. Germline lookup yields CDR1 SGHDT and CDR2 YYEEEE. CDR3 DNA: TGTGCCAGCAGCTTGGCCCGGACAGTTGAAGCTTTCTTT. Protein sequence: CASSLARTVEAFF.

This clone came up once. The chain carries TRBV7-2 and TRBJ2-2; possible D gene TRBD1, 6 bases. The CDR3 extends over 15 amino acids. Per the germline V gene, CDR1 is SGHTA and CDR2 is FQGNSA. The germline V and J ends were trimmed by 5 bases and 4 bases, with 14 bases remaining between them. For the CDR3, the DNA is TGTGCCAGCAGCCCAATCAGGGGCAGCACCGGGGAGCTGTTTTTT. This sequence encodes CASSPIRGSTGELFF. Combining the CDR3 with reference TRBV7-2 and TRBJ2-2 gives the whole variable domain GAGVSQSPSNKVTEKGKDVELRCDPISGHTALYWYRQSLGQGLEFLIYFQGNSAPDKSGLPSDRFSAERTGGSVSTLTIQRTQQEDSAVYLCASSPIRGSTGELFFGEGSRLTVL.

Here the CDR3 reads CASTESGFSYGYTF. In DNA, the CDR3 is TGTGCCAGCACCGAATCGGGATTCTCCTATGGCTACACCTTC. The chain uses TRBV6-1 and TRBJ1-2; D call uncertain. Germline V gene sequence: CDR1 MNHNS, CDR2 SASEGT. The germline V and J ends were trimmed by 7 bases and 4 bases, with 16 bases remaining between them. This CDR3 spans 14 amino acids.

This chain uses TRBV6-5 with TRBJ1-1; no clear D. CDR1 and CDR2 from the germline V gene are MNHEY and SVGAGI. The CDR3 spans 14 residues. V was trimmed by 2 bases and J by 4 bases, leaving 11 bases between them. CDR3: CASSYVRSGTEAFF. The CDR3 DNA reads TGTGCCAGCAGTTACGTTCGGTCCGGCACTGAAGCTTTCTTT.

The chain links TRBV7-9 to TRBJ1-2, with D perhaps TRBD1 (6 bases). CDR1 is SEHNR and CDR2 is FQNEAQ in the germline V gene (reference sequence). The CDR3 consists of 13 residues. V was shortened by 0 bases and J by 8 bases, with 10 bases between the two germline ends. As DNA, the CDR3 is TGTGCCAGCAGCTTAGCAAGGGACAACGGCTACACCTTC. Translated, it gives CASSLARDNGYTF.